What follows is one TCR beta chain and its context. The target antigen is unknown. This entry belongs to a study of T cells after yellow fever vaccination. Whole-study results and caveats: Contamination by abundant bulk-population clonotypes could be present in FACS-sorted repertoires. The booster response re-showed most primary clones: more than 95% CD4, approximately 85% CD8. Overall, a small share of clonotypes was seen in both CD4 and CD8 compartments.

TCRdb reprocessed the 5' RACE reads via MiXCR and lists one record per CDR3 protein. This sample has some 110,000 distinct CDR3 sequences, with 7.5% to 9.5% found just once. The ends were cut back, 1 base at V and 4 bases at J, with 32 bases in the middle. CDR3 length: 21 amino acids. Germline V lookup: CDR1 DFQATT, CDR2 SNEGSKA (reference sequence). The chain combines TRBV20-1 with TRBJ2-1, with D tentatively TRBD2 (8 bases). The sequence was collected from a young man who received the YFV17D yellow fever vaccine. The sequences come from CD8+ T cells sorted from PBMCs, collected 45 days after the yellow fever booster vaccination. The CDR3 DNA sequence: TGCAGTGCTAGAGGCCCTAGGACAGGAGAAAATATCGGGAGGGCTTACAATGAGCAGTTCTTC. This sequence encodes CSARGPRTGENIGRAYNEQFF.